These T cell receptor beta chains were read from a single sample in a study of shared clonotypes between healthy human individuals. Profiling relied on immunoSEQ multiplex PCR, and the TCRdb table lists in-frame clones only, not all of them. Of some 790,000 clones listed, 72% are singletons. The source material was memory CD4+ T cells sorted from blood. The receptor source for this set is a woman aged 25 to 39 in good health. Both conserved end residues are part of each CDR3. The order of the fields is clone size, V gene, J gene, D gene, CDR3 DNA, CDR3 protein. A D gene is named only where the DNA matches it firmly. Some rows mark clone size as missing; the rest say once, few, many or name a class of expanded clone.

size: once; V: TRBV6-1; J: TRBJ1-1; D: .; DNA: TGTGCCAGCAGTGAATTACGCTGGGGGACTGAAGCTTTCTTT; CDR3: CASSELRWGTEAFF
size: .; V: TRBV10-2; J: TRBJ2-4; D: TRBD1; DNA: TGCGCCAGCAGTGACTACAGGGGTTACAAAAACATTCAGTACTTC; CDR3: CASSDYRGYKNIQYF
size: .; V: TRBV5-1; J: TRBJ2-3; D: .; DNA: TGCGCCAGCAGCCCTCTTTTGGGGGGCAGCTCCCCAGATACGCAGTATTTT; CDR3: CASSPLLGGSSPDTQYF
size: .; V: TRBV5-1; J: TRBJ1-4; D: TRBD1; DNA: TGCGCCAGCAGCCGGGACAGGGGCGAAAAACTGTTTTTT; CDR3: CASSRDRGEKLFF
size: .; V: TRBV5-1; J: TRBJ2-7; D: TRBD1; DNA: TGCGCCAGCAGCTTGGAGTGGACAGGAAACCCCTACGAGCAGTACTTC; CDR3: CASSLEWTGNPYEQYF
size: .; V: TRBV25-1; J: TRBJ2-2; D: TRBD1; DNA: TGTGCCAGCAGTGACAGACAGGGGGCCGTGAACACCGGGGAGCTGTTTTTT; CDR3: CASSDRQGAVNTGELFF
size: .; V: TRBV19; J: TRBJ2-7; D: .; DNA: TGTGCCAGTAGTCAACAGGGATTGGGCGAGCAGTACTTC; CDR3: CASSQQGLGEQYF
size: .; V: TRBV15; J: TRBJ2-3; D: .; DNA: TGTGCCACCAGCAGAGGCGGACAGACTGCAGATACGCAGTATTTT; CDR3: CATSRGGQTADTQYF
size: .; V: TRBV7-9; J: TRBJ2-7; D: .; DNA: TGTGCCAGCAGCTCAAGGGGCAGGGGATACGAGCAGTACTTC; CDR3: CASSSRGRGYEQYF
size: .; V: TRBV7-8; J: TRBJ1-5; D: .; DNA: TGTGCCAGCAGCTTAGCCGGCAGGGGATGGTTGGGGAATCAGCCCCAGCATTTT; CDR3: CASSLAGRGWLGNQPQHF
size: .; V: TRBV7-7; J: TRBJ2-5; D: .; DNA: TGTGCCAGCAGCTTAGGTGGGGATGAGACCCAGTACTTC; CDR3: CASSLGGDETQYF
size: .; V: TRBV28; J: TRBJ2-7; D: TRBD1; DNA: TGTGCCAGCCGCACGCCTAGACAGGGAAGCTCCTACGAGCAGTACTTC; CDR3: CASRTPRQGSSYEQYF
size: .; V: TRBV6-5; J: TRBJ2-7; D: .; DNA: TGTGCCAGCACCTGGGACCCCTCCTACGAGCAGTACTTC; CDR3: CASTWDPSYEQYF
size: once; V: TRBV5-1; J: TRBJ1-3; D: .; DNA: TGCGCCAGCAGCTCGGGGGCAGAGGGGAACACCATATATTTT; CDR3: CASSSGAEGNTIYF
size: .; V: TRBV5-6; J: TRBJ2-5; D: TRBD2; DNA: TGTGCCAGCAGCTTGCCGGGAGGGCCAGTACGAGAGACCCAGTACTTC; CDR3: CASSLPGGPVRETQYF
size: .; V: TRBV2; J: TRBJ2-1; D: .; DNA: TGTGCCAGCAGTCGGACTACCTACAATGAGCAGTTCTTC; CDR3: CASSRTTYNEQFF
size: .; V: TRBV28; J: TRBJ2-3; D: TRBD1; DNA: TGTGCCAGCAGTTTGGGGACAGGGGTCTTTTCGGATACGCAGTATTTT; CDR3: CASSLGTGVFSDTQYF
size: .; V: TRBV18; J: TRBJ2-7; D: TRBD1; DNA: TGTGCCAGCTCACTTGGACAGGGCACCACCTACGAGCAGTACTTC; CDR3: CASSLGQGTTYEQYF
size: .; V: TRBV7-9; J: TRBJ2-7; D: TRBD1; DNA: TGTGCCAGCAGCACCGGGACAGCTCCCTACGAGCAGTACTTC; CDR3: CASSTGTAPYEQYF
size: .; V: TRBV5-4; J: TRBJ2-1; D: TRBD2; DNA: TGTGCCAGCAGCTTGGATGTGGGTTTTAGCGGGAGCTCCTACAATGAGCAGTTCTTC; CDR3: CASSLDVGFSGSSYNEQFF
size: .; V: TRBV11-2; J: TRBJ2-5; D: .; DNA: TGTGCCAGCAGCTTAATGATAGGGGCGGGTGAGACCCAGTACTTC; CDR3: CASSLMIGAGETQYF
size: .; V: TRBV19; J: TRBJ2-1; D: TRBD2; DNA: TGTGCCGCCAATACCGGGACTAACCCGGAGGGTGAGCAGTTCTTC; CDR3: CAANTGTNPEGEQFF
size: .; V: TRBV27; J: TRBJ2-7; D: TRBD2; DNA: TGTGCCAGCAGTTCTAGCGGGAGTATCACCTACGAGCAGTACTTC; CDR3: CASSSSGSITYEQYF
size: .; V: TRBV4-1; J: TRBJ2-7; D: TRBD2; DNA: TGCGCCAGCAGCCAAGATCGGGCTAGCGGGAGCTACGAGCAGTACTTC; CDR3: CASSQDRASGSYEQYF
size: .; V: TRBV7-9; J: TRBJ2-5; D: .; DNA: TGTGCCAGCAGCTCTAACGACGGACAAGAGACCCAGTACTTC; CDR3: CASSSNDGQETQYF
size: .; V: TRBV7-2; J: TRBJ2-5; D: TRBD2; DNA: TGTGCCAGCAGCGTGCAAAGCGGGACGTACCAAGAGACCCAGTACTTC; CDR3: CASSVQSGTYQETQYF
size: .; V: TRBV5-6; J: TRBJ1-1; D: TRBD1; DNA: TGTGCCAGCACCAGACAGGGTGAAGCTTTCTTT; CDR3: CASTRQGEAFF
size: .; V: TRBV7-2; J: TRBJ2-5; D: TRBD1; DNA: TGTGCCAGCAGCCGGGACAGGGGAAGAGAGACCCAGTACTTC; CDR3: CASSRDRGRETQYF
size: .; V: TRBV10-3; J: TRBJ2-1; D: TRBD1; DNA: TGTGCCAGCAGTAGGGACAGGGGGCGGAATAATGAGCAGTTCTTC; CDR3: CASSRDRGRNNEQFF
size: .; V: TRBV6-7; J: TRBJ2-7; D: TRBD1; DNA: TGTGCCAGCAGTTACTCCAACAAGACAGGGAGCTCCTACGAGCAGTACTTC; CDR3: CASSYSNKTGSSYEQYF
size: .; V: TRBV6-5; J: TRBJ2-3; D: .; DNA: TGTGCCAGCAGTTACTACAGCGCTAGCACAGATACGCAGTATTTT; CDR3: CASSYYSASTDTQYF
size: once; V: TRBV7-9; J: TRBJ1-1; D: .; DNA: TGTGCCAGCGGGGGTATGAACACTGAAGCTTTCTTT; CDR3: CASGGMNTEAFF
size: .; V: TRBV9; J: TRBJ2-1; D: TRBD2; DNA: TGTGCCAGCAGCCTAGGACTAGCGGTGAATGAGCAGTTCTTC; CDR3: CASSLGLAVNEQFF
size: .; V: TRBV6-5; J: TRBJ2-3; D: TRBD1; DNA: TGTGCCTCCCGCCGGGACAGGGATGCAGATACGCAGTATTTT; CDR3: CASRRDRDADTQYF
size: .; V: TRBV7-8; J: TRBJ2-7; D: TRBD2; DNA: TGTGCCAGCAACCCCCACCGGGACTACTCCTACGAGCAGTACTTC; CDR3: CASNPHRDYSYEQYF
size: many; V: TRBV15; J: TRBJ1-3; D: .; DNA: TGTGCCACCAGCAGGACACCCAGTAACACCATATATTTT; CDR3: CATSRTPSNTIYF
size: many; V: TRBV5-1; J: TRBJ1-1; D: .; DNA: TGCGCCAGCAGCGACCAAGGTTTGTACACTGAAGCTTTCTTT; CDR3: CASSDQGLYTEAFF
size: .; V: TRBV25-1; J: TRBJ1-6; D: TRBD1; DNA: TGTGCCAGCAGTAAGACAGGGTTTCGTTCACCCCTCCACTTT; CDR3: CASSKTGFRSPLHF
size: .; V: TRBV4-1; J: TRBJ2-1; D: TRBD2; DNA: TGCGCCAGCAGCCAGGTAGCGGGAGGGTCCTACAATGAGCAGTTCTTC; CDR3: CASSQVAGGSYNEQFF
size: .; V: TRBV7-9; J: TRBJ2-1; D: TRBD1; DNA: TGTGCCAGCAGCTACCGGGACAGGGGGCGTAATGAGCAGTTCTTC; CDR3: CASSYRDRGRNEQFF
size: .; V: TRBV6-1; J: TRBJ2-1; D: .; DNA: TGTGCCAGCCGCACCCTGGGGGGGGCGCATAATGAGCAGTTCTTC; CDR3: CASRTLGGAHNEQFF
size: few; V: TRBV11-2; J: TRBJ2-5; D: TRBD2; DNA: TGTGCCAGCAGCAGGAATGGACTAGCGGGAGGGCGTGGAGAGACCCAGTACTTC; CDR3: CASSRNGLAGGRGETQYF
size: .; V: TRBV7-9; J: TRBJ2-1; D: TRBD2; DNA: TGTGCCAGCAGGGGACTAGCAGATGAGCAGTTCTTC; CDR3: CASRGLADEQFF
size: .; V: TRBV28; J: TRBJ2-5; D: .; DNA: TGTGCCAGCGGGGACGGTTTCAGCCAGACCCAGTACTTC; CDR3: CASGDGFSQTQYF
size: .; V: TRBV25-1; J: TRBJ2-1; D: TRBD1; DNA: TGTGCCAGCAGTGTCACCGGGACAGGGTTAAGTGAGCAGTTCTTC; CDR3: CASSVTGTGLSEQFF
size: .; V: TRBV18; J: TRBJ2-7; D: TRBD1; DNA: TGTGCCAGCTCACCAGGGACAGGGAGAGAGCAGTACTTC; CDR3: CASSPGTGREQYF
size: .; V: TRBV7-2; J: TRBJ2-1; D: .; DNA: TGTGCCAGCAGCCGGACGGTGTTGGCCTACAATGAGCAGTTCTTC; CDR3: CASSRTVLAYNEQFF